This section outlines one TCR beta chain sequence together with its context. RNA was isolated and reverse transcribed to cDNA, the sequencing template. Sequenced by immunoSEQ multiplex PCR; TCRdb stores in-frame clones only, minus some. The sample lists more than 200,000 clones, around 66% occurring once. This specimen comes from a study of CD8+ T cells in alopecia areata. The treatment denotes: oral pan-JAK inhibitor, 5-10 mg twice daily. The CDR3 sequence is 16 residues long. Trimming removed 0 bases from V and 5 bases from J; junction bases left unmatched: 9. Germline CDR1 and CDR2: SGDLS and YYNGEE.

This TCR came from a human donor with alopecia areata. The rearrangement uses TRBV9 and TRBJ2-5; 8 bases agree with TRBD2. This specimen was CD4+ T cells sorted from blood, taken at approximately week 42, from a patient treated with tofacitinib. The CDR3 DNA sequence: TGTGCCAGCAGCGTAGACGGTAGCGGGGTACTGGAGACCCAGTACTTC. This translates into CASSVDGSGVLETQYF.